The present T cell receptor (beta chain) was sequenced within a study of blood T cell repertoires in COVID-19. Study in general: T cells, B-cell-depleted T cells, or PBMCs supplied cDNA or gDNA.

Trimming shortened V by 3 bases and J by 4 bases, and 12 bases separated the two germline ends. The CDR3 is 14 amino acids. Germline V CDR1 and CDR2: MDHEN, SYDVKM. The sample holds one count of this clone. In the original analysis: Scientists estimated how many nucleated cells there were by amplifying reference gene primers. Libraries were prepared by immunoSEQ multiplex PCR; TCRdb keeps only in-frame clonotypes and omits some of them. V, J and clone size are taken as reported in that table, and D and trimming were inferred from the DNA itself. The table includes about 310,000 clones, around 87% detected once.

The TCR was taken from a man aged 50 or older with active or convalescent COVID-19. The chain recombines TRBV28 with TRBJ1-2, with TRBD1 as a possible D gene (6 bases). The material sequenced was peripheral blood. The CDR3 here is CASSFLTGTYGYTF. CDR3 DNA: TGTGCCAGCAGTTTCTTAACAGGGACCTATGGCTACACCTTC.